One T cell receptor (beta chain) is described in this entry. Antigen unknown. The authors made the TRB cDNA libraries by 5' RACE using UMI labels. TCRdb reprocessed the 5' RACE reads and keeps a single row for each CDR3 protein, giving no DNA. This repertoire comprises 69,000 or so distinct CDR3 sequences; its ten largest clones make up approximately 1.5%. The data are from a study of CXCR3-negative and CXCR3-positive naive CD8 T cells. Study results and limitations: Naive cells with CXCR3 showed TRB CDR3s that were more hydrophobic than those in CXCR3-negative naive cells. No difference in surface CD5 was seen between naive subsets, and TCR strength was inferred from TRB CDR3 properties.

Germline loops: CDR1 MNHEY, CDR2 SVGAGI. This CDR3 spans 13 amino acids. Sequenced: naive CXCR3- CD8+ T cells from blood. Subset in this sample: CD45RO-CCR7+CD27+CD95- naive CD8+ T cells lacking CXCR3 (TNR3-). The origin of this receptor is a human donor in good health. Some clones in this sample may be carry-over from other donors' samples. The chain couples TRBV6-5 to TRBJ1-2; the D call from TCRdb, TRBD1, cannot be confirmed without DNA. The CDR3 loop is CASRQDKVYGYTF.